This T cell receptor beta chain was retrieved from a study of blood T cell repertoires in COVID-19. The wider study: From the United States, Italy and Spain came samples of acute and convalescent COVID-19.

Assay: immunoSEQ multiplex PCR; the TCRdb copy retains only in-frame clones and omits some. Here the sample spans under 300,000 clones, 80% to 90% being singletons. The CDR3 loop spans 14 amino acids. The germline V and J ends were trimmed by 3 bases and 5 bases, with 13 bases remaining between them. Germline loops: CDR1 SNHLY, CDR2 FYNNEI. Sequencing input: peripheral blood. The origin of this receptor is a woman aged 40 to 50 who had recovered from COVID-19. The chain carries TRBV2 and TRBJ2-5; D might be TRBD1 (5 bases). The CDR3, as DNA: TGTGCCAGCAGTGACCCGACAGATGGGGAGACCCAGTACTTC. Translation: CASSDPTDGETQYF.